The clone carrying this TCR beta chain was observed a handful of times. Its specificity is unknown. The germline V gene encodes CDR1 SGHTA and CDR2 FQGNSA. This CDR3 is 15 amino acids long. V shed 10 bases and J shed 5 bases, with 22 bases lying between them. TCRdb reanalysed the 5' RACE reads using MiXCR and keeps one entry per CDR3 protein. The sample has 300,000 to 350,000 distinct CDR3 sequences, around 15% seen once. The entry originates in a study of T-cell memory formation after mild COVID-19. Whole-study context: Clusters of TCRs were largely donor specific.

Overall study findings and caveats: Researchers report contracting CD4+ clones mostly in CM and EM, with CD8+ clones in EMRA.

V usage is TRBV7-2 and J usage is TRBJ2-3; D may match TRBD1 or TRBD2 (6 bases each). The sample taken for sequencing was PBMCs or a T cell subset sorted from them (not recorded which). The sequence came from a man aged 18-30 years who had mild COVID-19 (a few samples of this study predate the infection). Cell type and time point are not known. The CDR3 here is CATRVGGTNIDTQYF. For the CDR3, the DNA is TGTGCCACCCGGGTGGGGGGCACTAACATAGATACGCAGTATTTT.